This record concerns one T cell receptor beta chain sequence. This entry belongs to a study of blood T cell repertoires in COVID-19. The study assigned cohorts using participant-reported clinical history. Sequencing used immunoSEQ multiplex PCR; TCRdb keeps in-frame clones, though not all of them. The sample contains around 160,000 clones, over 70% of which appear only once. J gave up 7 bases and V 7 bases, and 8 bases lay outside the gene matches. The CDR3 contains 12 residues. The germline V gene encodes CDR1 SQVTM and CDR2 ANQGSEA. The source material was PBMCs or T cells enriched from blood (not recorded which). The TCR originated in an older woman who had recovered from COVID-19. V and J are TRBV29-1 and TRBJ1-2; the match to TRBD1 covers 8 bases. The chain's CDR3 is CSGRGQGGGYTF. Here the CDR3 DNA reads TGCAGCGGGCGCGGACAGGGAGGTGGCTACACCTTC.